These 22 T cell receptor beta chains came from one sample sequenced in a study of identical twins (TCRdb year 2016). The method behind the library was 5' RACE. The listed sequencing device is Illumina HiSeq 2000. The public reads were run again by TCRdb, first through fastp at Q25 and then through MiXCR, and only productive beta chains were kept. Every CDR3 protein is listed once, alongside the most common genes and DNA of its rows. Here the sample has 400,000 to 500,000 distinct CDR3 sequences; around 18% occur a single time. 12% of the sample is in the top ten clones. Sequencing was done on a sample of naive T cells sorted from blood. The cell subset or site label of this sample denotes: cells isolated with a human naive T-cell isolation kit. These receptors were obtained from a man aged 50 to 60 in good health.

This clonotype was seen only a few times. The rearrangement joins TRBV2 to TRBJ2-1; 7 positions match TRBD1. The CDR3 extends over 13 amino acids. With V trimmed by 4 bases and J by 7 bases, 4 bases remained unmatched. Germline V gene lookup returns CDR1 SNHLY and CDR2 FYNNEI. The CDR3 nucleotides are TGTGCCAGCAGTGCCGGGACAGCAAATGAGCAGTTCTTC. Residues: CASSAGTANEQFF.

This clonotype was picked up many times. CDR3 nucleotides: TGTGCCAGCACCTTCGGGACAGGGCCCCAAGAGACCCAGTACTTC. Translation: CASTFGTGPQETQYF. This sequence joins TRBV6-1 and TRBJ2-5, with 9 bases that match TRBD1. This CDR3 spans 15 amino acids. Germline V gene lookup returns CDR1 MNHNS and CDR2 SASEGT. Losses at the gene ends were 7 bases for V and 1 base for J; bases not matched to a gene: 7.

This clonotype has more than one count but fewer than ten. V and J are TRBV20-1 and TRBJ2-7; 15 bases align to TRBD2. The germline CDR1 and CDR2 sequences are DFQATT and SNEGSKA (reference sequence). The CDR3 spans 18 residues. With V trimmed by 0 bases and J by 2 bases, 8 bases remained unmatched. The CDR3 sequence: CSARDWGLAGGPTYEQYF. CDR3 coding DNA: TGCAGTGCTAGAGATTGGGGACTAGCGGGGGGACCTACCTACGAGCAGTACTTC.

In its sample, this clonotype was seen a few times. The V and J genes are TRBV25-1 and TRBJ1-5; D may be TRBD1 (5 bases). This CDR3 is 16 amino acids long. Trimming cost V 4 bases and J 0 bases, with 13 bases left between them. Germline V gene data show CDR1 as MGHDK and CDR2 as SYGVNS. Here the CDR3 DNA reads TGTGCCAGCAGTGCCCGGGACGGACTTAGCAATCAGCCCCAGCATTTT. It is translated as CASSARDGLSNQPQHF.

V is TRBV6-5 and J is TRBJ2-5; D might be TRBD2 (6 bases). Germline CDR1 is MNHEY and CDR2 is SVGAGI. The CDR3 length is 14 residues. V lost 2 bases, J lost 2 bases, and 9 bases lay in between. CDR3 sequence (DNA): TGTGCCAGCAGTTACGTCCGGGGGCAAGAGACCCAGTACTTC. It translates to CASSYVRGQETQYF.

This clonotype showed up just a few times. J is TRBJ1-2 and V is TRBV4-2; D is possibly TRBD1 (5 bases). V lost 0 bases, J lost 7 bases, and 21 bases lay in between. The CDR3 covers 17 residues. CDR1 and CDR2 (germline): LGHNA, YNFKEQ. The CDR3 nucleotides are TGTGCCAGCAGCCAAGAACGTTGGCAAGCTAGGGGATCTGGCTACACCTTC. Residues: CASSQERWQARGSGYTF.

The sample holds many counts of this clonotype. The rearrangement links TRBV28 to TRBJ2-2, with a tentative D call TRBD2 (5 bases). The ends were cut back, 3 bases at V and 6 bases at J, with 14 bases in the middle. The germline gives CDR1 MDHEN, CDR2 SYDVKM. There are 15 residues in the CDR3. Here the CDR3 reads CASSFGLARAGELFF. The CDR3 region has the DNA TGTGCCAGCAGTTTTGGTTTAGCGAGGGCCGGGGAGCTGTTTTTT. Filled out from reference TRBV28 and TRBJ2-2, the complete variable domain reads DVKVTQSSRYLVKRTGEKVFLECVQDMDHENMFWYRQDPGLGLRLIYFSYDVKMKEKGDIPEGYSVSREKKERFSLILESASTNQTSMYLCASSFGLARAGELFFGEGSRLTVL.

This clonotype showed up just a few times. Here the CDR3 reads CASSLGQGRRETQYF. CDR3 in DNA: TGTGCCAGCAGCCTGGGACAGGGACGGCGAGAGACCCAGTACTTC. The rearrangement links TRBV12-3 or TRBV12-4 to TRBJ2-5; TRBD1 agrees at 9 bases. This CDR3 has 15 amino acids. V gave up 6 bases and J gave up 4 bases; unmatched junction bases: 9.

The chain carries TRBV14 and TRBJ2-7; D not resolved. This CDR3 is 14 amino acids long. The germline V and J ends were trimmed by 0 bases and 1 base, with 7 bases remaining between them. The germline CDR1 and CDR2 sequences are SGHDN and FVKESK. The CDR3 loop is CASSQDFGSYEQYF. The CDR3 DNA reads TGTGCCAGCAGCCAAGATTTTGGATCCTACGAGCAGTACTTC.

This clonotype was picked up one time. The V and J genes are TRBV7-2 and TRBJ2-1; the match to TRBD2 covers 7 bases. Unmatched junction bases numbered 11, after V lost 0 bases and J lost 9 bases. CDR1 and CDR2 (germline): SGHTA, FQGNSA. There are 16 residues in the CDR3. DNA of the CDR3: TGTGCCAGCAGCTTAGCCGTGGGGAGGGCTGAATTTGAGCAGTTCTTC. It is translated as CASSLAVGRAEFEQFF.

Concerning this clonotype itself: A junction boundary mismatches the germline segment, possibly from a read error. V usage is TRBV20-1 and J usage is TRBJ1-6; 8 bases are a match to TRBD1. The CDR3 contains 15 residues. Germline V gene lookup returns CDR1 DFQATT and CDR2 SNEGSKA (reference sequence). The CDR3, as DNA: TGCAGTGCTAGATCACAGGGGGACTATAATCCACCCCTCCACTTT. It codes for CSARSQGDYNPPLHF.

The CDR3 DNA reads TGTGCCAGCAGCCGTCCCCCAAACAGCCGCTACACCTTC. This codes for CASSRPPNSRYTF. J is TRBJ1-2 and V is TRBV11-2; D not certain. In germline, CDR1 is SGHAT, CDR2 FQNNGV. Between the trimmed V and J ends, which lost 5 bases and 9 bases, there was a span of 16 bases. The CDR3 has 13 amino acids. The full variable domain, with the rest looked up from reference TRBV11-2 and TRBJ1-2, is EAGVAQSPRYKIIEKRQSVAFWCNPISGHATLYWYQQILGQGPKLLIQFQNNGVVDDSQLPKDRFSAERLKGVDSTLKIQPAKLEDSAVYLCASSRPPNSRYTFGSGTRLTVV.

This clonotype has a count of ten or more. The CDR3 coding sequence is TGTGCCAGCAGCTTGACCACAACTACATACAATGAGCAGTTCTTC. It is translated as CASSLTTTTYNEQFF. V is TRBV5-6 and J is TRBJ2-1; D gene uncertain. V lost 1 base, J lost 4 bases, and 12 bases lay in between. Per germline, CDR1 SGHDT and CDR2 YYEEEE. The CDR3 sequence is 15 residues long.

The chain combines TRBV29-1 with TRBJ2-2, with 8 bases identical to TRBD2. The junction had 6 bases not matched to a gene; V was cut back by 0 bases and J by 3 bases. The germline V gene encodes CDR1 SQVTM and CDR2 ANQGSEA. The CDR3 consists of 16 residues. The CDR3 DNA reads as TGCAGCGTTGAAGAAAAGGGGCGGGGGGACACCGGGGAGCTGTTTTTT. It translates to CSVEEKGRGDTGELFF.

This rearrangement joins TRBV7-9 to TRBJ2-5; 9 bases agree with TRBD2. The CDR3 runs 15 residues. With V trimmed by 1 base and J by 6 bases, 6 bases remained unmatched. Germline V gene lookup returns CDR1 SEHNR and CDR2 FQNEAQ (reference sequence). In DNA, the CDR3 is TGTGCCAGCAGCTTAGTAGTAGCGGGGGAAAAGACCCAGTACTTC. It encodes CASSLVVAGEKTQYF.

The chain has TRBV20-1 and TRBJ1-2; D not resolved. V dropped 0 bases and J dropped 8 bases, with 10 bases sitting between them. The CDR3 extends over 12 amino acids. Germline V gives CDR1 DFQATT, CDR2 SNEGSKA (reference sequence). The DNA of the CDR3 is TGCAGTGCTAGAGATACGAGCGTAGGCTACACCTTC. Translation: CSARDTSVGYTF.

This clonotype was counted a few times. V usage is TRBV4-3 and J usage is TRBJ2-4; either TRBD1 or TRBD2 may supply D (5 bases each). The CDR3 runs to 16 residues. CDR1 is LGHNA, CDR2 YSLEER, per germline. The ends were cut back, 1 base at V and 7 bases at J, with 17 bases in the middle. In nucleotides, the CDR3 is TGCGCCAGCAGCCAAGTATTCGCGGGCCAGGGTAACATTCAGTACTTC. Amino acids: CASSQVFAGQGNIQYF.

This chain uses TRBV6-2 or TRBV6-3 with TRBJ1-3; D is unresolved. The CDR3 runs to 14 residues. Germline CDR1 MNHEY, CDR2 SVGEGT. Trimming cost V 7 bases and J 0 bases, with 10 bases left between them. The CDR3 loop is CASKSESSGNTIYF. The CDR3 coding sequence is TGTGCCAGCAAGTCAGAAAGCTCTGGAAACACCATATATTTT.

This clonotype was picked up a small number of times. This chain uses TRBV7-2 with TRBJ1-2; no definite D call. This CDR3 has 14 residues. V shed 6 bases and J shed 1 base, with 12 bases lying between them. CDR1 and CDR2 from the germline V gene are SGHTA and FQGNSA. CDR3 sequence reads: CASSRTDRNYGYTF. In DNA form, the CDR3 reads TGTGCCAGCAGTCGGACGGACCGTAACTATGGCTACACCTTC. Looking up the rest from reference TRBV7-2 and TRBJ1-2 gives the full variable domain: GAGVSQSPSNKVTEKGKDVELRCDPISGHTALYWYRQSLGQGLEFLIYFQGNSAPDKSGLPSDRFSAERTGGSVSTLTIQRTQQEDSAVYLCASSRTDRNYGYTFGSGTRLTVV.

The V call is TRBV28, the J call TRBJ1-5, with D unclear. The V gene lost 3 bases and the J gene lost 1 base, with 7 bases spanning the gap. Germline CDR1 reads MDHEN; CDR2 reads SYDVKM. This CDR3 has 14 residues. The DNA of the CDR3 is TGTGCCAGCAGTTTTAGGTTGAGCAATCAGCCCCAGCATTTT. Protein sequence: CASSFRLSNQPQHF.

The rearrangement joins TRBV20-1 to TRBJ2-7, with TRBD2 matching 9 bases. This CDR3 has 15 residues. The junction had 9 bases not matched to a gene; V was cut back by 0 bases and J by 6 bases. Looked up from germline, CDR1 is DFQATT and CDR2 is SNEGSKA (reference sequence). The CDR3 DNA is TGCAGTGCTAGAGAAGGGCTAGGGACTAGCTCCGAGCAGTACTTC. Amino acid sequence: CSAREGLGTSSEQYF.

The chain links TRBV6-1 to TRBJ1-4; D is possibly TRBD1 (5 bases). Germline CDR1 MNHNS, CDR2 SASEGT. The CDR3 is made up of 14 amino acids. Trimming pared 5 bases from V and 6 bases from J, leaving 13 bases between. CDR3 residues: CASSPQRGDEKLFF. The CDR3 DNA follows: TGTGCCAGCAGTCCCCAGAGGGGCGATGAAAAACTGTTTTTT.